This T cell receptor (beta chain) derives from a study of PD-1 blockade in mismatch repair-deficient tumors. Study background: Patients had fewer than 15 mismatch repair-deficient cancer types and were previously treated and progressing. Findings and caveats of the study: Tumor-resident clones, often undetectable pretreatment in blood, expanded then contracted after pembrolizumab.

Measured with immunoSEQ multiplex PCR; TCRdb has only the in-frame clones, and not every one. The sample has 77,000 or so clones; 80% to 90% are singletons. Note on this clone: Antigen specificity is unknown.

Every patient had mismatch repair deficiency by PCR or immunohistochemistry. A few pembrolizumab responders had their TCRs sequenced. The sequence was collected from an adult with mismatch repair-deficient cancer. The sample was peripheral blood, taken 44 weeks after starting pembrolizumab.

CDR3 bases: TGTGCCAGTAGTATAGATCGGGGGAGACAGGGATGGGTCAATGAGCAGTTCTTC. Translation: CASSIDRGRQGWVNEQFF. The V call is TRBV19, the J call TRBJ2-1, with D possibly matching TRBD1 (7 bases). CDR3 length equals 18 residues. Germline assignment: CDR1 LNHDA and CDR2 SQIVND (reference sequence). Trimming shortened V by 0 bases and J by 6 bases, and 21 bases separated the two germline ends. Looking up the rest from reference TRBV19 and TRBJ2-1 gives the full variable domain: DGGITQSPKYLFRKEGQNVTLSCEQNLNHDAMYWYRQDPGQGLRLIYYSQIVNDFQKGDIAEGYSVSREKKESFPLTVTSAQKNPTAFYLCASSIDRGRQGWVNEQFFGPGTRLTVL.